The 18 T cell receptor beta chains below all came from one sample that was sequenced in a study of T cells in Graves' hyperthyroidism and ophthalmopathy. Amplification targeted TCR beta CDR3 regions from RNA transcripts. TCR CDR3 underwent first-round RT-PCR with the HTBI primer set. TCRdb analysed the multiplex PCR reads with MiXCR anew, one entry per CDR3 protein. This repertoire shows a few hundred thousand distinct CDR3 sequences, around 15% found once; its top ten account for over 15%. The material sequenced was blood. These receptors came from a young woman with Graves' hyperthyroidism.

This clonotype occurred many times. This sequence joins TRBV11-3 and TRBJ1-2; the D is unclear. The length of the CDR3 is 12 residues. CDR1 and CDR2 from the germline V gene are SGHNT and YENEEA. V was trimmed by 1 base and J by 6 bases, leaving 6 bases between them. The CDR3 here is CASSLGGNGYTF. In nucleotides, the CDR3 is TGTGCCAGCAGCTTAGGTGGTAATGGCTACACCTTC.

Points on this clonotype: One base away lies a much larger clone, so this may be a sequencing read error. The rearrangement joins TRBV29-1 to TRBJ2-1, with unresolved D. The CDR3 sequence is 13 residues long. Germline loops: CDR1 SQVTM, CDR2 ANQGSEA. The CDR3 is CNVVSGRLNEQFF. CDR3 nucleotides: TGCAACGTTGTATCGGGCAGACTCAATGAGCAGTTCTTC.

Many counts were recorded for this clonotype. CDR3 amino acids: CASSPMGLRYQETQYF. CDR3 DNA sequence: TGTGCCAGCAGCCCAATGGGACTCCGGTACCAAGAGACCCAGTACTTC. This sequence joins TRBV9 and TRBJ2-5, with TRBD2 as a possible D gene (6 bases). The CDR3 contains 16 residues. V was trimmed by 4 bases and J by 0 bases, leaving 16 bases between them. Germline V gene sequence: CDR1 SGDLS, CDR2 YYNGEE.

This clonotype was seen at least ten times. The CDR3 loop is CASSQGGDYEQYV. DNA for the CDR3: TGTGCCAGCAGTCAGGGAGGGGACTACGAGCAGTACGTC. V and J are TRBV28 and TRBJ2-7; 7 bases are a match to TRBD2. Germline V gene sequence: CDR1 MDHEN, CDR2 SYDVKM. CDR3 length: 13 residues. J was trimmed by 3 bases and V by 5 bases; bases with no gene match: 4.

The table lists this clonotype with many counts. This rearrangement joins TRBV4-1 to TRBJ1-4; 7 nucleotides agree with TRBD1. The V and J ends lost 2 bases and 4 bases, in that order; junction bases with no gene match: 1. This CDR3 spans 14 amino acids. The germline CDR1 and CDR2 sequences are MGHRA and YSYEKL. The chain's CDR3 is CASSQRDSNEKLFF. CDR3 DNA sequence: TGCGCCAGCAGCCAAAGGGACAGTAATGAAAAACTGTTTTTT.

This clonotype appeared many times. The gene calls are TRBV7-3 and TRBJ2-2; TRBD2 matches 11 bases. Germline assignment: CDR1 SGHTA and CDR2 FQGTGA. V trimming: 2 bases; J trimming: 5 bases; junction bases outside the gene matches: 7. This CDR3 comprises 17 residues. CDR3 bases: TGTGCCAGCAGCTTATTATCTAGCGGGAGGTTTACCGGGGAGCTGTTTTTT. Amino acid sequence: CASSLLSSGRFTGELFF.

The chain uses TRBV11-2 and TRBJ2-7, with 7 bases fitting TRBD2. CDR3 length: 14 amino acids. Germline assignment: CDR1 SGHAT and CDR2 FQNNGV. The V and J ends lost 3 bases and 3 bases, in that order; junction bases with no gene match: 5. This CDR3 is CASSFHRDYYEQYF. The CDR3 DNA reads TGTGCCAGCAGCTTTCACCGGGACTACTACGAGCAGTACTTC.

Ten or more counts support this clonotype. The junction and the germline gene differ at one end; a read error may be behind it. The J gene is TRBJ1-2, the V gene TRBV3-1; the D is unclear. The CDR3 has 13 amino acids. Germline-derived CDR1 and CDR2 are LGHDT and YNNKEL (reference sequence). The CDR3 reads CASSRDTNYGYTF. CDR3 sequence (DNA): TGCGCCAGCAGCCGAGACACTAACTATGGCTACACCTTC.

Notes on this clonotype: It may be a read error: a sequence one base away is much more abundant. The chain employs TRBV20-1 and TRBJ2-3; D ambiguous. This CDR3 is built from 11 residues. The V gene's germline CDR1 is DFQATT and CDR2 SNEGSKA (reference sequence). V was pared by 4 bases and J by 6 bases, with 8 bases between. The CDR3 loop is CSAKRKDTQYF. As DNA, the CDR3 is TGCAGTGCTAAACGTAAGGATACGCAGTATTTT.

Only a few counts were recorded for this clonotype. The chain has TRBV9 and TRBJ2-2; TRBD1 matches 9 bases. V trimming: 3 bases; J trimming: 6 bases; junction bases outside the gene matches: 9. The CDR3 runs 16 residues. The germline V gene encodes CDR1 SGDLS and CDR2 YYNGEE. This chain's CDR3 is CASSGQGQGTPGELFF. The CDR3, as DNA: TGTGCCAGCAGCGGGCAGGGACAGGGAACACCCGGGGAGCTGTTTTTT.

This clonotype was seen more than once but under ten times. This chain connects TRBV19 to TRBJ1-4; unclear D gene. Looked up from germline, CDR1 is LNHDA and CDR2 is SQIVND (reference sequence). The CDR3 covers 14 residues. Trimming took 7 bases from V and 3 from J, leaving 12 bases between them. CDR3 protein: CASKTEPANEKLFF. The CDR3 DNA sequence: TGTGCCAGTAAAACAGAGCCGGCTAATGAAAAACTGTTTTTT.

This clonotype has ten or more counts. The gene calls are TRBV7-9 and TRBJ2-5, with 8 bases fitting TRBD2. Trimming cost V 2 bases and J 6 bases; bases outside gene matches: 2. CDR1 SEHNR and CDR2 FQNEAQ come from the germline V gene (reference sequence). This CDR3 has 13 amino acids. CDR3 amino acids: CASSLISGKTQYF. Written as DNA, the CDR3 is TGTGCCAGCAGCTTAATTAGCGGGAAGACCCAGTACTTC.

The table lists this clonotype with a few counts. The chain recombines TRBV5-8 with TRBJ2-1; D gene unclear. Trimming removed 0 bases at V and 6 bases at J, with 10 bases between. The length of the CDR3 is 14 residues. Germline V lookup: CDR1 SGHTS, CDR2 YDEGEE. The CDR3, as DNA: TGTGCCAGCAGCTTGGCTCTCAGCCCCAATGAGCAGTTCTTC. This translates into CASSLALSPNEQFF. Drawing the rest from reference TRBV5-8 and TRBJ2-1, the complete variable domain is EAGVTQSPTHLIKTRGQQATLRCSPISGHTSVYWYQQALGLGLQFLLWYDEGEERNRGNFPPRFSGRQFPNYSSELNVNALELEDSALYLCASSLALSPNEQFFGPGTRLTVL.

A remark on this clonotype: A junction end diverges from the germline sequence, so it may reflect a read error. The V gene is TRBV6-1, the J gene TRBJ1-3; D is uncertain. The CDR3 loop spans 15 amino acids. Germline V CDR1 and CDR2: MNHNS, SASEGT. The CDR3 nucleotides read TGTGCCAGCAGCCCCGACCTCGACTCTGGAAACACCACATATTTT. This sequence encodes CASSPDLDSGNTTYF.

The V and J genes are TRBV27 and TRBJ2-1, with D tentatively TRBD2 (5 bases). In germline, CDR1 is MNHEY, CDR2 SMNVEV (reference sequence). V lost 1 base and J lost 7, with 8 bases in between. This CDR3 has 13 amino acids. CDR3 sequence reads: CASSLWSGNEQFF. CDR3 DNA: TGTGCCAGCAGTTTATGGAGCGGAAATGAGCAGTTCTTC.

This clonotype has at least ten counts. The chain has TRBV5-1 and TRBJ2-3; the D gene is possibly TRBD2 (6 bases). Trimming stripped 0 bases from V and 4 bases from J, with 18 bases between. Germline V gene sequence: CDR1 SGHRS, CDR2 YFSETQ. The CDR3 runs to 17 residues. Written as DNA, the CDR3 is TGCGCCAGCAGCTTGGCGGTAACTAGCATGGGCGCAGATACGCAGTATTTT. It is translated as CASSLAVTSMGADTQYF.

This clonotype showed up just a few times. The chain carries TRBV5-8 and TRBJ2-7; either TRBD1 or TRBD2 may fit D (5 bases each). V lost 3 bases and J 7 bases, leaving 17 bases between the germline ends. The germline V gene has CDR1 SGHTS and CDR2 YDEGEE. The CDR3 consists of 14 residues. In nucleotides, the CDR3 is TGTGCCAGCAGCTACGGGGACCCTAAGCGGGAGCAGTACGTC. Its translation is CASSYGDPKREQYV.

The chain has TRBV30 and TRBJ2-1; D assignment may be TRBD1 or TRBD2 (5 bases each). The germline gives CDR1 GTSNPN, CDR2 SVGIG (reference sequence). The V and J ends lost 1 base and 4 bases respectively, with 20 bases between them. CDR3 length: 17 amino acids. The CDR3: CAWSGDATFTPYNEQFF. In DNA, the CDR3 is TGTGCCTGGAGTGGGGACGCTACCTTCACTCCGTACAATGAGCAGTTCTTC.